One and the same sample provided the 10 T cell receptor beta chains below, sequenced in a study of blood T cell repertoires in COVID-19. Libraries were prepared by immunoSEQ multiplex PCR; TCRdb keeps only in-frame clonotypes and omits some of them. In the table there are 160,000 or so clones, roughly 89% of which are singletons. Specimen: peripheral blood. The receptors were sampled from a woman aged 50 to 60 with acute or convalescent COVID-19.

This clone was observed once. DNA for the CDR3: TGCGCCAGCAGCTCCCTCAGAGGAGAGACCCAGTACTTC. Its protein is CASSSLRGETQYF. This chain joins TRBV5-1 and TRBJ2-5; D gene uncertain. With 3 bases removed from V and 4 bases from J, the gap between germline ends came to 10 bases. The germline gives CDR1 SGHRS, CDR2 YFSETQ. The CDR3 is 13 residues long.

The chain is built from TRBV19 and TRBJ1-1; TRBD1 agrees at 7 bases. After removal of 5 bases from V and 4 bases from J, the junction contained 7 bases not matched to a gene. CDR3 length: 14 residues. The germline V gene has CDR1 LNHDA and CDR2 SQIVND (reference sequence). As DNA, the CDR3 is TGTGCCAGTAGTTTCTACAGGGGTGCCACTGAAGCTTTCTTT. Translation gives CASSFYRGATEAFF. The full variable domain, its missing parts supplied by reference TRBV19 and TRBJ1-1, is DGGITQSPKYLFRKEGQNVTLSCEQNLNHDAMYWYRQDPGQGLRLIYYSQIVNDFQKGDIAEGYSVSREKKESFPLTVTSAQKNPTAFYLCASSFYRGATEAFFGQGTRLTVV.

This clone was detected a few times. For the CDR3, the DNA is TGTGCCAGCAGTTCAGGAGGGGGGGTGAACTATGGCTACACCTTC. This encodes CASSSGGGVNYGYTF. The rearrangement joins TRBV28 to TRBJ1-2; possible D gene TRBD1, 6 bases. Germline V CDR1 and CDR2: MDHEN, SYDVKM. Trimming took 4 bases from V and 2 from J, leaving 14 bases between them. The CDR3 loop spans 15 amino acids.

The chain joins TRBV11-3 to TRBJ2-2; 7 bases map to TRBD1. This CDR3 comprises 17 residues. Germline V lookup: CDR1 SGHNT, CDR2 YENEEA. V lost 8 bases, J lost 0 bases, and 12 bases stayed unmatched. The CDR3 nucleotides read TGTGCCAGCCGCCCCGGGCAAGGGGGCGCGAACACCGGGGAGCTGTTTTTT. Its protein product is CASRPGQGGANTGELFF.

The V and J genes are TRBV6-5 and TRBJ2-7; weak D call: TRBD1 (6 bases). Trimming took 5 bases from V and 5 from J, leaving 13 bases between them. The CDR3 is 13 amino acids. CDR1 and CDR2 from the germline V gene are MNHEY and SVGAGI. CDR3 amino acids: CASSIPGEHEQYF. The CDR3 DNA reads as TGTGCCAGCAGTATTCCAGGGGAGCACGAGCAGTACTTC.

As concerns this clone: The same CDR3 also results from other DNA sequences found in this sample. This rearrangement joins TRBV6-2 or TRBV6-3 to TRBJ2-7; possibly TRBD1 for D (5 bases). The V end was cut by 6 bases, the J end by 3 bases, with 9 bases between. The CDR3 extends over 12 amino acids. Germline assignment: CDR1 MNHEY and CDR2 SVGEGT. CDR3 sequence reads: CASSSGIYEQYF. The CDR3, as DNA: TGTGCCAGCAGCTCAGGGATCTACGAGCAGTACTTC.

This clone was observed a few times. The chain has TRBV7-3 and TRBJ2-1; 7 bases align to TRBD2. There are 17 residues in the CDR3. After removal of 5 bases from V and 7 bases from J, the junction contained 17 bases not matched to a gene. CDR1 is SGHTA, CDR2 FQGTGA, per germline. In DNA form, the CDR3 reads TGTGCCAGCAGCCTGCAACGTAGGGCGGGAGCCTCTAATGAGCAGTTCTTC. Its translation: CASSLQRRAGASNEQFF.

In nucleotides, the CDR3 is TGTGCCAGCAGCCAAGTAACAGGGACCGTAAATGAAAAACTGTTTTTT. Its translation: CASSQVTGTVNEKLFF. The V gene is TRBV3-1 (or the pseudogene TRBV3-2), the J gene TRBJ1-4; D might be TRBD1 (6 bases). Germline V gives CDR1 LGHDT, CDR2 YNNKEL (reference sequence). The CDR3 is 16 residues long. Deletions cut 1 base from V and 5 bases from J, with 14 bases between.

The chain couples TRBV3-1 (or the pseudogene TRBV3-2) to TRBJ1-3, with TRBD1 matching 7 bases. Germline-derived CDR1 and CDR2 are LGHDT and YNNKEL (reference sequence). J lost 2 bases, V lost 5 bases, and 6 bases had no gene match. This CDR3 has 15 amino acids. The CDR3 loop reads CASSFRQGPGNTIYF. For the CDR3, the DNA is TGTGCCAGCAGCTTTAGACAGGGCCCTGGAAACACCATATATTTT.

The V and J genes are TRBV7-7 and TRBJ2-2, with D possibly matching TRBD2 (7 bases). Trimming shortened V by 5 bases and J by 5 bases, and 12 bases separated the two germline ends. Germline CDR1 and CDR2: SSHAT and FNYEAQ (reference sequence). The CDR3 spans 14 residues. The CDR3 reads CASSPAGATGELFF. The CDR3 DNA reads TGTGCCAGCAGCCCCGCGGGGGCAACCGGGGAGCTGTTTTTT.